These 12 T cell receptor beta chains came from one sample sequenced in a study of PD-L1 blockade in urothelial cancer. Repertoires were generated with immunoSEQ multiplex PCR, while TCRdb's copy carries only in-frame clones and drops some. The table shows under 90,000 clones, with 85% to 95% occurring only once. The material was PBMCs, obtained around atezolizumab (anti-PD-L1) treatment. The source is a man in his fifties or sixties with urothelial cancer.

The chain links TRBV10-3 to TRBJ2-5; 8 bases fit TRBD2. The V and J ends lost 0 bases and 14 bases, in that order; junction bases with no gene match: 14. This CDR3 has 15 amino acids. Germline CDR1 reads ENHRY; CDR2 reads SYGVKD. As DNA, the CDR3 is TGTGCCATCAGTGAGTCCCCTCCGGGGGGGCGCGTCGTCTACTTC. It translates to CAISESPPGGRVVYF.

The genes are TRBV6-5 and TRBJ1-2; unclear D gene. CDR1 is MNHEY, CDR2 SVGAGI, per germline. V was pared by 6 bases and J by 2 bases, with 10 bases between. The CDR3 is 13 amino acids. The CDR3 protein is CASSTRENYGYTF. DNA for the CDR3: TGTGCCAGCAGCACGAGGGAAAACTATGGCTACACCTTC.

V gene TRBV15 combines with J gene TRBJ1-2, with D possibly matching TRBD1 (6 bases). The V end lost 0 bases, the J end lost 8 bases, and 16 bases lay between the germline ends. Germline V gives CDR1 LNHNV, CDR2 YYDKDF (reference sequence). The CDR3 is 15 residues long. CDR3 sequence: CATSRDPGVSRGYTF. The DNA for the CDR3 is TGTGCCACCAGCAGAGATCCAGGGGTTAGTAGAGGCTACACCTTC.

The chain is built from TRBV11-2 and TRBJ2-4, with 7 bases matching TRBD2. Trimming removed 5 bases from V and 6 bases from J; junction bases left unmatched: 7. CDR3 length equals 14 residues. CDR1 and CDR2 from the germline V gene are SGHAT and FQNNGV. The CDR3 is CASSRGRSANIQYF. The CDR3 DNA sequence: TGTGCCAGCAGCCGCGGGAGATCGGCAAACATTCAGTACTTC.

V usage is TRBV7-2 and J usage is TRBJ1-5, with 10 bases identical to TRBD1. The CDR3 is made up of 17 amino acids. V was clipped by 6 bases and J by 0 bases; unmatched bases: 8. Germline V lookup: CDR1 SGHTA, CDR2 FQGNSA. The CDR3 is CASSRTGGGYSNQPQHF. The CDR3, as DNA: TGTGCCAGCAGTCGGACAGGGGGAGGATATAGCAATCAGCCCCAGCATTTT.

CDR3 DNA sequence: TGTGCCAGCAGTTATATCTACTCCTACGAGCAGTACTTC. Translating gives CASSYIYSYEQYF. V is TRBV6-6 and J is TRBJ2-7; D call uncertain. CDR1 and CDR2 from the germline V gene are MNHNY and SVGAGI (reference sequence). V lost 3 bases and J 0 bases, leaving 6 bases between the germline ends. The CDR3 contains 13 residues.

This rearrangement joins TRBV6-5 to TRBJ1-1; the D gene is possibly TRBD1 (5 bases). The CDR3 extends over 14 amino acids. Germline assignment: CDR1 MNHEY and CDR2 SVGAGI. The V gene lost 4 bases and the J gene lost 5 bases, with 14 bases spanning the gap. As DNA, the CDR3 is TGTGCCAGCAGTTCCCCGGGGGGAGGGACTGAAGCTTTCTTT. Its translation is CASSSPGGGTEAFF.

The chain joins TRBV29-1 to TRBJ2-5; perhaps TRBD1 as D (5 bases). Germline V lookup: CDR1 SQVTM, CDR2 ANQGSEA. Deletions cut 3 bases from V and 4 bases from J, with 15 bases between. The CDR3 loop spans 14 amino acids. The CDR3 DNA sequence: TGCAGCGTTGAGGCCCCCCGGCAGGGAGAGACCCAGTACTTC. Amino acids: CSVEAPRQGETQYF.

The chain joins TRBV5-1 to TRBJ2-7, with D possibly being TRBD2 (5 bases). Trimming shortened V by 1 base and J by 6 bases, and 8 bases separated the two germline ends. CDR1 and CDR2 from the germline V gene are SGHRS and YFSETQ. The CDR3 is made up of 12 amino acids. In nucleotides, the CDR3 is TGCGCCAGCAGCTTGACTGCGGGCGAGCAGTACTTC. Protein sequence: CASSLTAGEQYF.

The V call is TRBV27, the J call TRBJ1-1; 7 bases match TRBD1. Germline CDR1 reads MNHEY; CDR2 reads SMNVEV (reference sequence). V lost 5 bases and J lost 5; bases outside the gene matches: 17. The CDR3 has 17 residues. This chain's CDR3 is CASSPSIYGTVGTEAFF. CDR3 nucleotides: TGTGCCAGCAGTCCGTCCATTTACGGGACAGTAGGTACTGAAGCTTTCTTT.

The chain joins TRBV5-6 to TRBJ1-2; 9 bases match TRBD1. The CDR3 is made up of 12 amino acids. Losses at the gene ends were 3 bases for V and 7 bases for J; bases not matched to a gene: 1. CDR1 SGHDT and CDR2 YYEEEE come from the germline V gene. In nucleotides, the CDR3 is TGTGCCAGCAGCTGGGACAGGGCTGGCTACACCTTC. Translated: CASSWDRAGYTF.

V usage is TRBV2 and J usage is TRBJ2-1; 10 bases are a match to TRBD2. V was clipped by 6 bases and J by 4 bases; unmatched bases: 9. This CDR3 is built from 16 residues. Germline loops: CDR1 SNHLY, CDR2 FYNNEI. This CDR3 is CASSHAGTSAYNEQFF. The CDR3 coding sequence is TGTGCCAGCAGCCACGCCGGGACTAGCGCATACAATGAGCAGTTCTTC.